The rows below give T cell receptor beta chains drawn from one sample of a study of T cell responses to AZD1222 COVID-19 vaccine. Produced via immunoSEQ multiplex PCR; TCRdb's table is partial and in-frame only. The sample has 65,000 to 90,000 clones; 70% to 90% are singletons. The sequenced sample was peripheral blood, obtained 28 days after the second AZD1222 dose. The origin of the receptors is an adult who received the AZD1222 COVID-19 vaccine. Both conserved end residues are part of each CDR3. Each record gives: D gene, J gene, clone size, V gene, CDR3 DNA, CDR3 protein. The D gene is left open where the match is weak. Some rows mark clone size as missing; the rest say once, few, many or name a class of expanded clone.

>TRBD1|TRBJ2-3|.|TRBV19
TGTGCCAGTAGCCTCGCCGGGACAGGGTCAGATACGCAGTATTTT
CASSLAGTGSDTQYF
>.|TRBJ1-6|many|TRBV11-2
TGTGCCAGCAGCTTAGAAGGGTCCTATAATTCACCCCTCCACTTT
CASSLEGSYNSPLHF
>.|TRBJ1-5|.|TRBV19
TGTGTCAGTACCGCCCCGGGACACAATCAGCCCCAGCATTTT
CVSTAPGHNQPQHF
>.|TRBJ1-5|.|TRBV2
TGTGCCAGCAGTGAAGCGCTGGGGGACTGGGGAGATCAGCCCCAGCATTTT
CASSEALGDWGDQPQHF
>TRBD1|TRBJ1-5|.|TRBV18
TGTGCCAGCAAACAGGGGGAGGGCCAGCCCCAGCATTTT
CASKQGEGQPQHF
>.|TRBJ1-6|.|TRBV7-9
TGTGCCAGCAGCACTGTTAATTCACCCCTCCACTTT
CASSTVNSPLHF
>.|TRBJ1-1|once|TRBV14
TGTGCCAGCAGCCAAGATCTAGGACACCTGAACACTGAAGCTTTCTTT
CASSQDLGHLNTEAFF
>.|TRBJ2-1|.|TRBV18
TGTGCCAGCTCACCCAAGACAGGAAGGTCCTACAATGAGCAGTTCTTC
CASSPKTGRSYNEQFF
>.|TRBJ1-5|.|TRBV12-5
TGTGCTAGTGGTTTGGTAACGGGGTCCAATCAGCCCCAGCATTTT
CASGLVTGSNQPQHF
>TRBD1|TRBJ2-2|.|TRBV19
TGTGCCAGTGAACTGGGACAGATCACCGGGGAGCTGTTTTTT
CASELGQITGELFF
>TRBD2|TRBJ2-7|.|TRBV6-5
TGTGCCAGCAACCGGGGGGGATCCGGCGAGCAGTACTTC
CASNRGGSGEQYF
>TRBD1|TRBJ1-1|once|TRBV27
TGTGCCAGCAGTTCTGGACAGGGAGGCACTGAAGCTTTCTTT
CASSSGQGGTEAFF
>TRBD2|TRBJ2-1|once|TRBV27
TGTGCCAGCAGTTTGAATGGGCTAGCGGGGTCGTGGCCCTACAATGAGCAGTTCTTC
CASSLNGLAGSWPYNEQFF
>.|TRBJ1-2|.|TRBV12-3/TRBV12-4
TGTGCCAGCAGTTTTGGTGCTGGCTACACCTTC
CASSFGAGYTF
>TRBD1|TRBJ1-2|.|TRBV27
TGTGCCAGCAGGGGGACAGGGCACTATGGCTACACCTTC
CASRGTGHYGYTF
>.|TRBJ1-2|.|TRBV4-1
TGCGCCAGCAGCCAGGGTTCCGGGACACAGGGCTATGGCTACACCTTC
CASSQGSGTQGYGYTF